This T cell receptor beta chain is drawn from a study of blood T cell repertoires in COVID-19. Trimming cost V 4 bases and J 2 bases, with 17 bases left between them. Germline CDR1 is SGHRS and CDR2 is YFSETQ. The CDR3 runs to 16 residues. The assay was immunoSEQ multiplex PCR, and TCRdb's table has in-frame clones only and misses some. The table includes 310,000 or so clones, about 82% detected once. Sequenced sample: peripheral blood. The source of this sequence is a woman between 50 and 59 years old with acute or convalescent COVID-19. This chain connects TRBV5-1 to TRBJ2-3; weak D call: TRBD2 (6 bases). For the CDR3, the DNA is TGCGCCAGCAGCCCCCCGGATCTAGCGTCCACAGATACGCAGTATTTT. Its translation is CASSPPDLASTDTQYF.